A selection of T cell receptor beta chains follows, all from one sample in a study of breast tumors, draining lymph nodes, adjacent tissues. TCRdb re-called the multiplex PCR reads with MiXCR, one entry per CDR3 protein. Among around 190,000 distinct CDR3 sequences listed, 25% to 40% were seen once. What was sequenced was axillary lymph node tissue. The receptors stem from a female donor with breast cancer. Some clones in this sample may be carry-over from other donors' samples. CDR3s include the opening cysteine and the closing phenylalanine or tryptophan. The order of the fields is J gene, D gene, V gene, clone size, CDR3 DNA, CDR3 protein. D genes are given only for firm matches. Part of the rows lack a size; the others show once, few, many or a class for expanded clones.

j_call: TRBJ2-1
d_call: TRBD1
v_call: TRBV7-3
clone_size: many
cdr3_nt: TGTGCCAGCAGCTTAAACCCGACAGGGGGCAATGAGCAGTTCTTC
cdr3_aa: CASSLNPTGGNEQFF

j_call: TRBJ1-4
d_call: .
v_call: TRBV12-3/TRBV12-4
clone_size: .
cdr3_nt: TGTGCCAGCAGTTTAGAGGGGTGGTACAATGAAAAACTGTTTTTT
cdr3_aa: CASSLEGWYNEKLFF

j_call: TRBJ2-7
d_call: TRBD2
v_call: TRBV9
clone_size: many
cdr3_nt: TGTGCCAGCAGCGTAGGGAAGGCGGGAGCGCAATACGAGCAGTACTTC
cdr3_aa: CASSVGKAGAQYEQYF

j_call: TRBJ2-1
d_call: .
v_call: TRBV18
clone_size: few
cdr3_nt: TGTGCCTCCTTCCGGACAGTCTCCTACAATGAGCAGTTCTTC
cdr3_aa: CASFRTVSYNEQFF

j_call: TRBJ2-5
d_call: .
v_call: TRBV20-1
clone_size: many
cdr3_nt: TGCAGTGCGAGCAGGGGAGGGGAGACCCAGTACTTC
cdr3_aa: CSASRGGETQYF

j_call: TRBJ2-2
d_call: .
v_call: TRBV5-1
clone_size: .
cdr3_nt: TGCGCCAGCAGACCAGGCACTAGCGGGGAGCTGTTTTTT
cdr3_aa: CASRPGTSGELFF

j_call: TRBJ2-1
d_call: TRBD1
v_call: TRBV2
clone_size: many
cdr3_nt: TGTGCCAGCAGGCCACCCCCGGGGACAGGGGTTAATGAGCAGTTCTTC
cdr3_aa: CASRPPPGTGVNEQFF

j_call: TRBJ2-1
d_call: TRBD2
v_call: TRBV7-2
clone_size: many
cdr3_nt: TGTGCCAGCAGCCTCAGGACTAGCGGGACCAATGAGCAGTTCTTC
cdr3_aa: CASSLRTSGTNEQFF

j_call: TRBJ1-2
d_call: .
v_call: TRBV19
clone_size: many
cdr3_nt: TGTGCCAGTAGTAGACAGACCTATGGCTACACCTTC
cdr3_aa: CASSRQTYGYTF

j_call: TRBJ1-5
d_call: .
v_call: TRBV18
clone_size: many
cdr3_nt: TGTGCCAGCTCATATGGGGGGCCCATTGAGCCCCAGCATTTT
cdr3_aa: CASSYGGPIEPQHF

j_call: TRBJ2-1
d_call: TRBD1
v_call: TRBV6-5
clone_size: many
cdr3_nt: TGTGCCAGCAGTTACCGGGACAGTTACAATGAGCAGTTCTTC
cdr3_aa: CASSYRDSYNEQFF

j_call: TRBJ2-7
d_call: TRBD1
v_call: TRBV18
clone_size: many
cdr3_nt: TGTGCCAGCTCACCTGGGACAGGGCGGGCCTACGAGCAGTACTTC
cdr3_aa: CASSPGTGRAYEQYF

j_call: TRBJ1-2
d_call: TRBD1
v_call: TRBV10-3
clone_size: many
cdr3_nt: TGTGCCATCAGCGGGACAGGGGGCACTAACTATGGCTACACCTTC
cdr3_aa: CAISGTGGTNYGYTF

j_call: TRBJ1-2
d_call: TRBD1
v_call: TRBV7-8
clone_size: many
cdr3_nt: TGTGCCAGCAGCTCAGGGGGCAACTATGGCTACACCTTC
cdr3_aa: CASSSGGNYGYTF

j_call: TRBJ2-3
d_call: .
v_call: TRBV19
clone_size: many
cdr3_nt: TGTGCCAGTAGTGTGGCATACACAGATACGCAGTATTTT
cdr3_aa: CASSVAYTDTQYF

j_call: TRBJ2-7
d_call: TRBD2
v_call: TRBV7-2
clone_size: many
cdr3_nt: TGTGCCAGCAGCTTAGCAGTGGGTAGCGGGCCTTTTACCTACGAGCAGTACTTC
cdr3_aa: CASSLAVGSGPFTYEQYF

j_call: TRBJ2-5
d_call: TRBD2
v_call: TRBV9
clone_size: many
cdr3_nt: TGTGCCAGCAGCGTGGCGGATAGGCGGGAGACCCAGTCCTTC
cdr3_aa: CASSVADRRETQSF

j_call: TRBJ2-5
d_call: .
v_call: TRBV11-3
clone_size: many
cdr3_nt: TGTGCCAGCAGCTTAGACCCCCCGACAGGCGGCGGAGAGACCCAGTACTTC
cdr3_aa: CASSLDPPTGGGETQYF

j_call: TRBJ1-2
d_call: .
v_call: TRBV5-6
clone_size: few
cdr3_nt: TGTGCCAGCAGCTCGACTAGGGGACCGGAGGGCTACACCTTC
cdr3_aa: CASSSTRGPEGYTF

j_call: TRBJ2-5
d_call: .
v_call: TRBV2
clone_size: many
cdr3_nt: TGTGCCAGCAGTGAAGTGGGGGGGCGAACGAGAAAGACCCAGTACTTC
cdr3_aa: CASSEVGGRTRKTQYF

j_call: TRBJ1-1
d_call: .
v_call: TRBV29-1
clone_size: .
cdr3_nt: TGCAGCGCGAGGATGGTGAACACTGAAGCTTTCTTT
cdr3_aa: CSARMVNTEAFF

j_call: TRBJ2-2
d_call: TRBD1
v_call: TRBV12-3/TRBV12-4
clone_size: many
cdr3_nt: TGTGCCAGCAGAACCCGGGACAGGGGGATTTTGGAGCTGTTTTTT
cdr3_aa: CASRTRDRGILELFF

j_call: TRBJ2-2
d_call: .
v_call: TRBV27
clone_size: few
cdr3_nt: TGTGCCAGCAGACCGGGGAACACCGGGGAGCTGTTTTTT
cdr3_aa: CASRPGNTGELFF

j_call: TRBJ2-5
d_call: TRBD2
v_call: TRBV20-1
clone_size: .
cdr3_nt: TGCAGTGCTAATTGGGATTTCGGGACTAGCGGGGGGGCCCGGGAGACCCAGTACTTC
cdr3_aa: CSANWDFGTSGGARETQYF

j_call: TRBJ2-5
d_call: .
v_call: TRBV20-1
clone_size: .
cdr3_nt: TGCAGTGCTAACCGAAACCGGGACTTC
cdr3_aa: CSANRNRDF

j_call: TRBJ2-7
d_call: TRBD1
v_call: TRBV5-4
clone_size: .
cdr3_nt: TGTGCCAGCAGCCGGGACAGGGGGCGACGCGAGCAGTACTTC
cdr3_aa: CASSRDRGRREQYF

j_call: TRBJ2-3
d_call: TRBD2
v_call: TRBV13
clone_size: many
cdr3_nt: TGTGCCAGCAGCGCAGAGCGGCGGGGGGGGGCGGATACGCAGTATTTT
cdr3_aa: CASSAERRGGADTQYF

j_call: TRBJ2-7
d_call: .
v_call: TRBV7-9
clone_size: many
cdr3_nt: TGTGCCAGCAGCCCGGGACGGTCCTACGAGCAGTACTTC
cdr3_aa: CASSPGRSYEQYF

j_call: TRBJ2-2
d_call: .
v_call: TRBV12-3/TRBV12-4
clone_size: many
cdr3_nt: TGTGCCAGCAGTGCCCGGAGGACCGGGGAGCTGTTTTTT
cdr3_aa: CASSARRTGELFF

j_call: TRBJ2-7
d_call: .
v_call: TRBV2
clone_size: .
cdr3_nt: TGTGCCAGCAGTGATGGCCTAGTAGCACGCGAGCAGTACTTC
cdr3_aa: CASSDGLVAREQYF

j_call: TRBJ1-2
d_call: .
v_call: TRBV20-1
clone_size: many
cdr3_nt: TGCAGTGCTAGAGATAGGGCAGGGGATGGCTACACCTTC
cdr3_aa: CSARDRAGDGYTF